Following are 20 T cell receptor beta chains from one sample sequenced in a study of T cell changes during pregnancy in multiple sclerosis. TCRdb's copy holds only in-frame clones and misses some; the assay was immunoSEQ multiplex PCR. The table shows about 31,000 clones, with about 87% occurring only once. Sequences were derived from CD8+ T cells from peripheral blood mononuclear cells, sampled in the first trimester of pregnancy. The receptors stem from a female donor with multiple sclerosis, enrolled in a pregnancy study.

V gene TRBV6-4 combines with J gene TRBJ1-2; D unclear. Germline V gene data show CDR1 as MRHNA and CDR2 as SNTAGT. The CDR3 loop spans 15 amino acids. V was trimmed by 3 bases and J by 7 bases, leaving 18 bases between them. DNA for the CDR3: TGTGCCAGCAGTGAAAGTGTCGGGAGTCTAGGTGGCTACACCTTC. It yields the protein CASSESVGSLGGYTF.

The CDR3 DNA reads as TGTGCCAGCAGTACCCTCTCCGAGGAAGATACGCAGTATTTT. The encoded protein is CASSTLSEEDTQYF. This rearrangement joins TRBV28 to TRBJ2-3; D is unresolved. From germline, CDR1 is MDHEN and CDR2 SYDVKM. This CDR3 is 14 amino acids long. Trimming took 5 bases from V and 5 from J, leaving 14 bases between them.

This rearrangement joins TRBV6-5 to TRBJ1-2; tentative D call: TRBD1 (5 bases). The germline CDR1 and CDR2 sequences are MNHEY and SVGAGI. V was cut by 6 bases and J by 8 bases, with 13 bases left in between. CDR3 length: 12 residues. Here the CDR3 reads CASRLDSNGYTF. The CDR3 region has the DNA TGTGCCAGCAGACTCGACAGTAACGGCTACACCTTC.

To note about this clone: A read error may account for a junction end that differs from germline. The chain joins TRBV5-1 to TRBJ1-1, with D perhaps matching TRBD1 (5 bases). The length of the CDR3 is 14 residues. Germline loops: CDR1 SGHRS, CDR2 YFSETQ. CDR3 protein: CASSLGDSPGSFCF. As DNA, the CDR3 is TGCGCCAGCAGCTTAGGGGACTCCCCCGGAAGCTTTTGCTTT. Drawing the rest from reference TRBV5-1 and TRBJ1-1, the complete variable domain is KAGVTQTPRYLIKTRGQQVTLSCSPISGHRSVSWYQQTPGQGLQFLFEYFSETQRNKGNFPGRFSGRQFSNSRSEMNVSTLELGDSALYLCASSLGDSPGSFCFGQGTRLTVV.

This chain links TRBV5-1 with TRBJ2-6; 11 bases match TRBD1. J gave up 1 base and V 6 bases, and 12 bases lay outside the gene matches. The CDR3 consists of 19 residues. Germline V gene sequence: CDR1 SGHRS, CDR2 YFSETQ. The CDR3 region is CASITSRDRGISGANVLTF. The CDR3 coding sequence is TGCGCCAGCATCACTTCCCGGGACAGGGGGATTTCTGGGGCCAACGTCCTGACTTTC.

V and J are TRBV30 and TRBJ2-3; the D is unclear. This CDR3 spans 13 amino acids. Trimming pared 0 bases from V and 0 bases from J, leaving 4 bases between. CDR1 is GTSNPN and CDR2 is SVGIG in the germline V gene (reference sequence). The CDR3 coding sequence is TGTGCCTGGAGTGTCTTAAGCACAGATACGCAGTATTTT. Translated: CAWSVLSTDTQYF. The whole variable domain, remainder taken from reference TRBV30 and TRBJ2-3, is SQTIHQWPATLVQPVGSPLSLECTVEGTSNPNLYWYRQAAGRGLQLLFYSVGIGQISSEVPQNLSASRPQDRQFILSSKKLLLSDSGFYLCAWSVLSTDTQYFGPGTRLTVL.

In this sample, this clone turned up a few times. The genes are TRBV19 and TRBJ1-2, with no clear D. Germline lookup yields CDR1 LNHDA and CDR2 SQIVND (reference sequence). The CDR3 consists of 13 residues. With 6 bases removed from V and 7 bases from J, the gap between germline ends came to 15 bases. CDR3 sequence: CASSPPLPGGYTF. As DNA, the CDR3 is TGTGCCAGTAGCCCTCCATTACCGGGTGGCTACACCTTC.

As DNA, the CDR3 is TGTGCCAGCTGGGACGGGGGGAGCACAGATACGCAGTATTTT. Its translation: CASWDGGSTDTQYF. This chain joins TRBV6-5 and TRBJ2-3; TRBD2 agrees at 7 bases. The CDR3 is 14 residues long. CDR1 is MNHEY and CDR2 is SVGAGI in the germline V gene. Trimming removed 8 bases from V and 0 bases from J; junction bases left unmatched: 5.

The chain has TRBV7-2 and TRBJ2-7, with 14 bases that match TRBD2. V was clipped by 4 bases and J by 2 bases; unmatched bases: 7. The CDR3 spans 17 residues. Germline CDR1 reads SGHTA; CDR2 reads FQGNSA. DNA for the CDR3: TGTGCCAGCAGCTCTACCGGGACTAGCGGGGGAGCCTACGAGCAGTACTTC. Amino acids: CASSSTGTSGGAYEQYF.

The V and J genes are TRBV28 and TRBJ2-1; possibly TRBD2 for D (6 bases). Germline V gives CDR1 MDHEN, CDR2 SYDVKM. V lost 2 bases and J lost 1, with 6 bases in between. CDR3 length equals 14 residues. CDR3 coding DNA: TGTGCCAGCAGTTTACTAGCGTCCTACAATGAGCAGTTCTTC. Residues: CASSLLASYNEQFF. Supplemented by reference TRBV28 and TRBJ2-1, the full variable domain reads DVKVTQSSRYLVKRTGEKVFLECVQDMDHENMFWYRQDPGLGLRLIYFSYDVKMKEKGDIPEGYSVSREKKERFSLILESASTNQTSMYLCASSLLASYNEQFFGPGTRLTVL.

This chain uses TRBV5-6 with TRBJ2-7; 9 nucleotides line up with TRBD1. CDR3 size: 17 residues. Trimming took 4 bases from V and 3 from J; bases not matched to a gene: 14. Per germline, CDR1 SGHDT and CDR2 YYEEEE. This chain's CDR3 is CASSVNPGTGLIYEQYF. In nucleotides, the CDR3 is TGTGCCAGCAGCGTGAATCCCGGGACAGGGCTTATCTACGAGCAGTACTTC. The full variable domain, in which reference TRBV5-6 and TRBJ2-7 provide the parts outside the CDR3, is DAGVTQSPTHLIKTRGQQVTLRCSPKSGHDTVSWYQQALGQGPQFIFQYYEEEERQRGNFPDRFSGHQFPNYSSELNVNALLLGDSALYLCASSVNPGTGLIYEQYFGPGTRLTVT.

The chain uses TRBV28 and TRBJ2-3; 11 nucleotides agree with TRBD2. This CDR3 region has 18 residues. The V gene's germline CDR1 is MDHEN and CDR2 SYDVKM. The V and J ends lost 3 bases and 2 bases, in that order; junction bases with no gene match: 10. The CDR3 reads CASSLELAGGGDTDTQYF. As DNA, the CDR3 is TGTGCCAGCAGTTTGGAGCTAGCGGGAGGTGGGGACACAGATACGCAGTATTTT.

This chain connects TRBV27 to TRBJ1-5; 7 bases fit TRBD1. V was pared by 0 bases and J by 4 bases, with 9 bases of the junction left unmatched. The germline V gene encodes CDR1 MNHEY and CDR2 SMNVEV (reference sequence). The CDR3 totals 17 residues. CDR3 DNA: TGTGCCAGCAGTTTATCGGCCGGGGCAGGGGGAAATCAGCCCCAGCATTTT. It encodes CASSLSAGAGGNQPQHF.

This clone is classed as medium-sized (0.01 to 0.1%). The chain links TRBV6-5 to TRBJ1-4; unclear D gene. The ends were cut back, 2 bases at V and 8 bases at J, with 6 bases in the middle. Germline V gives CDR1 MNHEY, CDR2 SVGAGI. There are 12 residues in the CDR3. In nucleotides, the CDR3 is TGTGCCAGCAGTTACACCGGGGAAAAACTGTTTTTT. Encoded protein: CASSYTGEKLFF.

The rearrangement joins TRBV28 to TRBJ1-6, with 7 bases that match TRBD1. This CDR3 region has 15 residues. The germline CDR1 and CDR2 sequences are MDHEN and SYDVKM. The V and J ends lost 2 bases and 9 bases, in that order; junction bases with no gene match: 7. In DNA form, the CDR3 reads TGTGCCAGCAGTTTACCCCAGACAGGGTCTTCACCCCTCCACTTT. Protein product: CASSLPQTGSSPLHF.

This sequence joins TRBV7-9 and TRBJ2-1; no definite D call. The CDR3 consists of 13 residues. The germline V gene has CDR1 SEHNR and CDR2 FQNEAQ (reference sequence). V was trimmed by 2 bases and J by 7 bases, leaving 9 bases between them. The CDR3 sequence: CASSLLDVNEQFF. For the CDR3, the DNA is TGTGCCAGCAGCTTACTAGATGTGAATGAGCAGTTCTTC.

This chain links TRBV25-1 with TRBJ1-2, with D perhaps TRBD1 (6 bases). The CDR3 runs to 15 residues. Trimming cost V 3 bases and J 4 bases, with 15 bases left between them. Germline lookup yields CDR1 MGHDK and CDR2 SYGVNS. CDR3 DNA: TGTGCCAGCAGTGAGTACCGACAGGAAACCTATGGCTACACCTTC. Protein sequence: CASSEYRQETYGYTF.

The chain combines TRBV28 with TRBJ1-2; the D is unclear. The CDR3 loop spans 14 amino acids. Germline V gene sequence: CDR1 MDHEN, CDR2 SYDVKM. V shed 0 bases and J shed 3 bases, with 8 bases lying between them. This CDR3 reads CASSLWAGDYGYTF. The CDR3 nucleotides are TGTGCCAGCAGTTTATGGGCAGGCGACTATGGCTACACCTTC.

This clone has just one count. The chain combines TRBV27 with TRBJ2-7, with D tentatively TRBD1 (6 bases). V lost 6 bases and J lost 3, with 15 bases in between. This CDR3 spans 14 amino acids. The germline gives CDR1 MNHEY, CDR2 SMNVEV (reference sequence). The CDR3 nucleotides read TGTGCCAGCAGCCAACAGGGTAACTACTACGAGCAGTACTTC. Amino acids: CASSQQGNYYEQYF.

The count of this clone is one. The chain links TRBV4-3 to TRBJ2-3; D is perhaps TRBD2 (7 bases). The CDR3 spans 15 residues. Germline V gives CDR1 LGHNA, CDR2 YSLEER. V was clipped by 0 bases and J by 5 bases, with 12 bases between them. The CDR3, as DNA: TGCGCCAGCAGCCAAGATGGGGGGGCGGAAGATACGCAGTATTTT. This gives the protein CASSQDGGAEDTQYF.